The entry that follows covers one T cell receptor beta chain sequence. Then a second PCR, running roughly 7 to 11 cycles, was carried out with a sample-barcoded 5' primer and a J-beta primer mix. TCRdb re-derived calls from the 5' RACE reads in MiXCR, one entry per CDR3 protein. The sample carries about 720,000 distinct CDR3 sequences, 20% to 25% recorded once. The data were taken from a study of blood T cells in healthy people across ages. Germline V gene sequence: CDR1 MDHEN, CDR2 SYDVKM. V shed 2 bases and J shed 3 bases, with 19 bases lying between them. This CDR3 has 17 amino acids. The data also belong to a second study, concerning T cells of mothers and their children.

The chain is built from TRBV28 and TRBJ2-5; the D call may be TRBD1 or TRBD2 (5 bases each). Sequenced material: blood. This TCR was sampled from a boy aged 10-17 years in good health. The DNA for the CDR3 is TGTGCCAGCAGTTTAGCCCTCGCCGGGACCACAGAAGAGACCCAGTACTTC. Translated, it gives CASSLALAGTTEETQYF.